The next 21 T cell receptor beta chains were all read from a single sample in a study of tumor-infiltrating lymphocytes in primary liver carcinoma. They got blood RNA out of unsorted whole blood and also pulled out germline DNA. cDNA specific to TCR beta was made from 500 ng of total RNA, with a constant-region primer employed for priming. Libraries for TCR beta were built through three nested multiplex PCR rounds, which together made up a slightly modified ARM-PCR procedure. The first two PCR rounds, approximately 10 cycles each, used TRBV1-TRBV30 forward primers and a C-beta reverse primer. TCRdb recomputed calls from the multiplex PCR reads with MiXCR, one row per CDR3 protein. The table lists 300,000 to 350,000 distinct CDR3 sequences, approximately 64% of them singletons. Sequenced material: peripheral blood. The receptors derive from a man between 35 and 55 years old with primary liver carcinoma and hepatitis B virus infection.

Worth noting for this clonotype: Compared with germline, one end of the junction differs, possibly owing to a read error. CDR3 loop: CASSHSIARGNTEAFF. CDR3 DNA: TGTGCCAGCAGTCACTCGATCGCCAGGGGGAACACTGAAGCTTTCTTT. The chain uses TRBV6-2 or TRBV6-3 and TRBJ1-1; D possibly corresponds to TRBD1 (6 bases). This CDR3 has 16 residues. CDR1 and CDR2 (germline): MNHEY, SVGEGT.

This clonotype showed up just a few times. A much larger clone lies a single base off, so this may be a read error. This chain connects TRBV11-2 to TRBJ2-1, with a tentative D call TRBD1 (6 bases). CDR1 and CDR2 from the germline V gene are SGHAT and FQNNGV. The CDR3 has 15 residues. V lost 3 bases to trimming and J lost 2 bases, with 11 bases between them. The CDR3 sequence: CASSLDSSPYNEQFF. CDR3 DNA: TGTGCCAGCAGCTTGGACAGTTCTCCCTACAATGAGCAGTTCTTC. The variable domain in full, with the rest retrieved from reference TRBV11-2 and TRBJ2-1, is EAGVAQSPRYKIIEKRQSVAFWCNPISGHATLYWYQQILGQGPKLLIQFQNNGVVDDSQLPKDRFSAERLKGVDSTLKIQPAKLEDSAVYLCASSLDSSPYNEQFFGPGTRLTVL.

CDR3 residues: CASSFRGEQASSYEQYF. The CDR3, as DNA: TGCGCCAGCAGCTTCAGGGGTGAACAGGCAAGCTCCTACGAGCAGTACTTC. V usage is TRBV5-1 and J usage is TRBJ2-7; the D gene is possibly TRBD1 (6 bases). Germline V gene lookup returns CDR1 SGHRS and CDR2 YFSETQ. Trimming took 2 bases from V and 0 from J, leaving 18 bases between them. This CDR3 is 17 amino acids long.

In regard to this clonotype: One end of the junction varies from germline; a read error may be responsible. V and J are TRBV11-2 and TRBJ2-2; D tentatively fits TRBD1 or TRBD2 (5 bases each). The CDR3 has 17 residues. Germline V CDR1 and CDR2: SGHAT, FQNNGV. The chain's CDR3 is CAPTAGIKGRNTGEMFF. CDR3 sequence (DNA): TGTGCCCCCACCGCAGGTATAAAGGGACGGAACACCGGGGAGATGTTTTTT. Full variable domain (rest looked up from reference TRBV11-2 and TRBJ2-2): EAGVAQSPRYKIIEKRQSVAFWCNPISGHATLYWYQQILGQGPKLLIQFQNNGVVDDSQLPKDRFSAERLKGVDSTLKIQPAKLEDSAVYLCAPTAGIKGRNTGEMFFGEGSRLTVL.

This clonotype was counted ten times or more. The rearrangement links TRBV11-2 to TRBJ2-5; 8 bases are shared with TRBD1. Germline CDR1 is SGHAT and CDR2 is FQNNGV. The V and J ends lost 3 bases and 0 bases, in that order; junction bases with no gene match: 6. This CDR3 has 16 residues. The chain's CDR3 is CASSLTGAENQETQYF. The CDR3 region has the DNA TGTGCCAGCAGCTTGACAGGGGCCGAAAACCAAGAGACCCAGTACTTC.

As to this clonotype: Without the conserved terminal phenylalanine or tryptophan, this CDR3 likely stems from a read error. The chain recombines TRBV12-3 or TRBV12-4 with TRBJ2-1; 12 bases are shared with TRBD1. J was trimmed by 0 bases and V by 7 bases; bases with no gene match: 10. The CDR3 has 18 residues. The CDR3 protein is CASTGTGGRPSSYNEQFS. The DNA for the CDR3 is TGTGCCAGCACGGGGACAGGGGGCCGTCCAAGCTCCTACAATGAGCAGTTCTCC.

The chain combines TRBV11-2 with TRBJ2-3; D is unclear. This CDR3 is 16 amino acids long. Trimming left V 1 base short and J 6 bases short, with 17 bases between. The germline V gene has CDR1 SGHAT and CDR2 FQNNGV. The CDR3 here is CASSLVAWELWDTQYF. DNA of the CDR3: TGTGCCAGCAGCTTAGTAGCATGGGAACTGTGGGATACGCAGTATTTT. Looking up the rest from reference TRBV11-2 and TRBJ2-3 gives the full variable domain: EAGVAQSPRYKIIEKRQSVAFWCNPISGHATLYWYQQILGQGPKLLIQFQNNGVVDDSQLPKDRFSAERLKGVDSTLKIQPAKLEDSAVYLCASSLVAWELWDTQYFGPGTRLTVL.

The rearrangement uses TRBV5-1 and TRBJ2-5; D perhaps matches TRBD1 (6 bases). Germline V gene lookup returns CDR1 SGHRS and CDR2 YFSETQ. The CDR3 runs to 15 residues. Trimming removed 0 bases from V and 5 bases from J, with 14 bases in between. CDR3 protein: CASSLDRVSLETQYF. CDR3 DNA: TGCGCCAGCAGCTTGGACAGGGTATCACTGGAGACCCAGTACTTC.

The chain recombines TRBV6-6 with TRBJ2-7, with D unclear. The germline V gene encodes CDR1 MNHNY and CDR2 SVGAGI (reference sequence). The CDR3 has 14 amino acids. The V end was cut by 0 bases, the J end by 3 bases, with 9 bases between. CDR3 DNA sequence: TGTGCCAGCAGTTACTCGGCCAGAGGCTACGAGCAGTACTTC. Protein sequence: CASSYSARGYEQYF.

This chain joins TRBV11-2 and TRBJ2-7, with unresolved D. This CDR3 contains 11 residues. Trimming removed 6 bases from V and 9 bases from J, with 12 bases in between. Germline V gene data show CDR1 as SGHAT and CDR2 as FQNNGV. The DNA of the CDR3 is TGTGCCAGCAGTTCCCGTACTCGGCAGTACTTC. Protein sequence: CASSSRTRQYF.

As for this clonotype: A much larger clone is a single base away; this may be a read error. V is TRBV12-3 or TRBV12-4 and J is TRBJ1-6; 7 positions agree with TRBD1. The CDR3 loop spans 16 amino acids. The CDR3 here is CVSSTYRGPYNSPLHF. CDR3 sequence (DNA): TGTGTCAGCAGCACCTACAGGGGTCCCTATAATTCACCCCTCCACTTT.

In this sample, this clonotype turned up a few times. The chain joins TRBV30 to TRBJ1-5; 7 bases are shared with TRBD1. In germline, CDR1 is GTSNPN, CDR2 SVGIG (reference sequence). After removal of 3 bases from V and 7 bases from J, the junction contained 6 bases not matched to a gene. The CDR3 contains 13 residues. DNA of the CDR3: TGTGCCTGGAGCTTAACAGGGGACCAGCCCCAGCATTTT. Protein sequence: CAWSLTGDQPQHF.

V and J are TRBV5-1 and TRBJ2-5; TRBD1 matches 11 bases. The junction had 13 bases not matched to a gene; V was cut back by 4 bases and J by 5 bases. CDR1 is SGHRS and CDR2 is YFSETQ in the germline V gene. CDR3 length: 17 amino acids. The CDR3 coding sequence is TGCGCCAGCAGCGGAACCGGGACAGGGGGAGATTGGGAGACCCAGTACTTC. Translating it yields CASSGTGTGGDWETQYF.

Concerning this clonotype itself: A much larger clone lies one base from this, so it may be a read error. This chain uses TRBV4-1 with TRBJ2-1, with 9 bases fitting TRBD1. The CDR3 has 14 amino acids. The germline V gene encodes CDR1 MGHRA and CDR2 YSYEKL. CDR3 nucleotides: TGCGCCAACAGCAGGGACAGGGTTCTCAATGAGCAGTTCTTC. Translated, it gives CANSRDRVLNEQFF.

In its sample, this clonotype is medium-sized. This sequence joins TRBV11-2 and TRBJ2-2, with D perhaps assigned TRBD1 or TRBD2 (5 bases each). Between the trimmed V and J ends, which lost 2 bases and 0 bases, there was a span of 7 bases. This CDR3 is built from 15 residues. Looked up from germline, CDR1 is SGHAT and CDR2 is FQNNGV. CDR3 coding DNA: TGTGCCAGCAGCTTACAGGGACCGAACACCGGGGAGCTGTTTTTT. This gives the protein CASSLQGPNTGELFF.

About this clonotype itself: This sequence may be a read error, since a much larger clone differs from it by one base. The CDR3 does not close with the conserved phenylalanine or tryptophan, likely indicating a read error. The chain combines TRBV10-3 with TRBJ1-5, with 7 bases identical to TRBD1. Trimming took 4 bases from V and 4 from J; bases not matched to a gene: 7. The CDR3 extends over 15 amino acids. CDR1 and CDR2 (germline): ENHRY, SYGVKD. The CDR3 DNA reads TGTGCCATCAGTGGATCGGACAGGCAGAATCAGCCCCAGCATTCT. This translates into CAISGSDRQNQPQHS.

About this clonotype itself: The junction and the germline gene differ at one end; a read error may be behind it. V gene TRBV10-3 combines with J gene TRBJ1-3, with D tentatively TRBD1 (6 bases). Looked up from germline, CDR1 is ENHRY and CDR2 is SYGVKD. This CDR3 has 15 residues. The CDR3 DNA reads TGTGCCATCAGTGTGTCGACAGGTGCTGGAAACACCATATATTTC. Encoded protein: CAISVSTGAGNTIYF.

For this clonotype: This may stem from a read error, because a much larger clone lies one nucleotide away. The CDR3 DNA sequence: TGTGCCAGCAGCTCCTACGCGGGACTATCGGGAAGGGGTGAGCAGTTCTTC. Translating gives CASSSYAGLSGRGEQFF. The rearrangement links TRBV5-4 to TRBJ2-1; 7 bases agree with TRBD2. The CDR3 consists of 17 residues. Trimming took 3 bases from V and 9 from J; bases not matched to a gene: 18. The germline V gene has CDR1 SGHNT and CDR2 YYREEE (reference sequence).

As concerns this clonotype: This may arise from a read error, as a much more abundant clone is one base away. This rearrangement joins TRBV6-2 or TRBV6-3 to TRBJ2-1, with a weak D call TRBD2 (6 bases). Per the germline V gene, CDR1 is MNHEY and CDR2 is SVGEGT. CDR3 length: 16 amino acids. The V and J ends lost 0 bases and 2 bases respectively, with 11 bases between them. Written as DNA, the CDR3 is TGTGCCAGCAGTTACTCCCTCGGGAGCACCTACAATGAGCAGTTCTTC. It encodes CASSYSLGSTYNEQFF.

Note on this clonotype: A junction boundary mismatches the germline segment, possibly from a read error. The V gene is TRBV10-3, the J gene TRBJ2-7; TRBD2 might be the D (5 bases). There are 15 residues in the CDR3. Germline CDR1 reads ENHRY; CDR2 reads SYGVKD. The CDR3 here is CAFSFGTRDSYEQYF. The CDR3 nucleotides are TGTGCCTTCAGTTTCGGTACTAGGGACTCCTACGAGCAGTACTTC.

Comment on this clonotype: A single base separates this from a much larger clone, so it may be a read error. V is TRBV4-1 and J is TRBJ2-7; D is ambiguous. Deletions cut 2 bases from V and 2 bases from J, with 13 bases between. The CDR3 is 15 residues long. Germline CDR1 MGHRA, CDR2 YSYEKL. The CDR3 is CASSQKRRAPYEQYF. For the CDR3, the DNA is TGCGCCAGCAGCCAAAAACGCCGGGCTCCCTACGAGCAGTACTTC.